A selection of T cell receptor beta chains follows, all from one sample in a study of glioma-infiltrating T cells after dendritic cell vaccination. Assay used: immunoSEQ multiplex PCR; TCRdb lists only in-frame clones, some missing. Among fewer than 11,000 clones listed, around 84% were seen once. The sample here was blood, taken after dendritic cell vaccination. The receptors shown here come from a human donor with glioblastoma. The CDR3 runs from the conserved cysteine through the conserved F or W. The D gene is left open where the match is weak. Size is stated for part of the rows, as once, few or many counts, or as a class when the clone is expanded.

CDR3nt,CDR3aa,d_gene,j_gene,abundance,v_gene
TGTGCCACCAATAATCGGGGGAAGTTTTACGAGCAGTACTTC,CATNNRGKFYEQYF,.,TRBJ2-7,once,TRBV2
TGTGCCAGCAGTTTGGAACTAGCGGGAGAGGACTACGAGCAGTACTTC,CASSLELAGEDYEQYF,TRBD2,TRBJ2-7,few,TRBV28
TGCGCCAGCAGCCAAGGCGCGGGACAGGGGTACGAGCAGTACTTC,CASSQGAGQGYEQYF,TRBD1,TRBJ2-7,.,TRBV4-1
TGCGCCAGCACGGCAGGGCGCTACGAGCAGTACTTC,CASTAGRYEQYF,.,TRBJ2-7,once,TRBV10-1
TGCGCCAGCAGCTTGCGACAGGGTGATGGCTACACCTTC,CASSLRQGDGYTF,TRBD1,TRBJ1-2,.,TRBV5-1
TGTGCCAGCAGCTCACGTAGCGGTACGAACACCGGGGAGCTGTTTTTT,CASSSRSGTNTGELFF,.,TRBJ2-2,.,TRBV9
TGTGCCAGCAGCCTGATGGGCAACGAGCAGTACTTC,CASSLMGNEQYF,.,TRBJ2-7,.,TRBV11-3
TGCGCCAGCAGCGAGCCAGGGGGTGCGGCTGAAGCTTTCTTT,CASSEPGGAAEAFF,TRBD1,TRBJ1-1,.,TRBV5-1
TGCGCCAGCAGCCCCCTCGCCACTTCTGGTAGCGGTTCGAACACCGGGGAGCTGTTTTTT,CASSPLATSGSGSNTGELFF,.,TRBJ2-2,.,TRBV5-1
TGCGCCAGCAGGCGCCAGGAGGGAGGAGGAGAGCAGTACTTC,CASRRQEGGGEQYF,.,TRBJ2-7,.,TRBV5-1
TGTGCCAGCAGCCCAACAGGGCCACAAGAGACCCAGTACTTC,CASSPTGPQETQYF,.,TRBJ2-5,.,TRBV4-2
TGTGCCTGGAGTGTAGGAGTTGGCCGTCTAACCTACGAGCAGTACTTC,CAWSVGVGRLTYEQYF,.,TRBJ2-7,.,TRBV30
TGTGCCAGCAGCTTGTGGAGGGATCGTGGCTACACCTTC,CASSLWRDRGYTF,.,TRBJ1-2,.,TRBV5-5
TGTGCCAGCAGCTTAGGGGTTGGTAGCGGGAGTAACAATGAGCAGTTCTTC,CASSLGVGSGSNNEQFF,TRBD2,TRBJ2-1,.,TRBV11-2
TGTGCCAGCAGGCGAGACAGGGGGCGGAATGGCTACACCTTC,CASRRDRGRNGYTF,TRBD1,TRBJ1-2,.,TRBV2
TGTGCCAGCAGTACCATAGCGGGAGGCGTCAATGAGCAGTTCTTC,CASSTIAGGVNEQFF,TRBD2,TRBJ2-1,.,TRBV28
TGCGCCAGCAGCCAGGCCCTCCTAGATACGCAGTATTTT,CASSQALLDTQYF,.,TRBJ2-3,.,TRBV4-3
TGTGCCAGCAGCCAAGATTTCGCGGAGAGGTATGAGCAGTTCTTC,CASSQDFAERYEQFF,.,TRBJ2-1,.,TRBV4-2
TGTGCCAGCTCACCATTTTCGGGAAACACTGAAGCTTTCTTT,CASSPFSGNTEAFF,.,TRBJ1-1,.,TRBV18
TGTGCCAGCAGCCAAGCTGCGGGAGTGATGGAAACCCAGTACTTC,CASSQAAGVMETQYF,TRBD2,TRBJ2-5,.,TRBV4-2
TGTGCCAGCAGCAGGGACTACCCAAATGAGCAGTTCTTC,CASSRDYPNEQFF,TRBD2,TRBJ2-1,.,TRBV5-4
TGTGCCAGCAGCTTAGTTGGGGGAGGCGATGGCTACACCTTC,CASSLVGGGDGYTF,.,TRBJ1-2,.,TRBV7-2
TGTGCCAGCAGTGGGGATAGCGGGCGACCTCACACCGGGGAGCTGTTTTTT,CASSGDSGRPHTGELFF,TRBD2,TRBJ2-2,many,TRBV6-4
TGTGCCAGCAGTCCTTCTCAGGGAATCACTGAAGCTTTCTTT,CASSPSQGITEAFF,.,TRBJ1-1,.,TRBV6-5
TGCGCCAGCAGCCAACGTACCTCTCAGGGAGATACGCAGTATTTT,CASSQRTSQGDTQYF,.,TRBJ2-3,once,TRBV4-1
TGTGCCAGCAGTTTATTCTCTCTCGGTCTGGGGACAGGGGAGTACTTC,CASSLFSLGLGTGEYF,TRBD1,TRBJ2-5,.,TRBV28
TGTGCCAGCTCTTCGGGGGACAGATCATACGAGCAGTACTTC,CASSSGDRSYEQYF,.,TRBJ2-7,few,TRBV6-1
TGCGCCAGCAGCCTCGGGACAGACAGAAACACCGGGGAGCTGTTTTTT,CASSLGTDRNTGELFF,TRBD1,TRBJ2-2,.,TRBV4-3
TGTGCCAGCAGTTTCGGCGGCCACCTCCAAGAGACCCAGTACTTC,CASSFGGHLQETQYF,.,TRBJ2-5,once,TRBV27
TGTGCCAGCAGGGAAGGACAGGGGGCGGGCGGGGGCTACACCTTC,CASREGQGAGGGYTF,TRBD1,TRBJ1-2,.,TRBV28
TGTGCCAGCAGCCCGACAACCGTGGGCACTGAAGCTTTCTTT,CASSPTTVGTEAFF,.,TRBJ1-1,.,TRBV7-3
TGTGCCAGCAGTGGACTAGTCGCGAATGAGCAGTTCTTC,CASSGLVANEQFF,TRBD2,TRBJ2-1,.,TRBV27
TGTGCCATCAGTGACGGTAGCATGAACACTGAAGCTTTCTTT,CAISDGSMNTEAFF,.,TRBJ1-1,once,TRBV10-3
TGCGCCAGCAGCCAAGTGTCAGGGACAAGCTCCTACGAGCAGTACTTC,CASSQVSGTSSYEQYF,.,TRBJ2-7,few,TRBV4-1
TGTGCCAGCAGCTTGATACCGAGCTCCTACAATGAGCAGTTCTTC,CASSLIPSSYNEQFF,.,TRBJ2-1,.,TRBV7-2
TGTGCCAGCAGCCTGGGACAGCCGGGGTACTATGGCTACACCTTC,CASSLGQPGYYGYTF,TRBD1,TRBJ1-2,.,TRBV7-2
TGTGCCAGCAGTTCCCTTAGCGGGAGGAGCTCCGAGCAGTACTTC,CASSSLSGRSSEQYF,TRBD2,TRBJ2-7,.,TRBV6-5
TGTGCCAGCAGCTTATTTCTAGCGGGAGGGCTAAACGAGCAGTACTTC,CASSLFLAGGLNEQYF,TRBD2,TRBJ2-7,.,TRBV7-6
TGTGCCAGCAGTTACTCAGGGGGCCGCTACACCTTC,CASSYSGGRYTF,TRBD1,TRBJ1-2,.,TRBV6-5
TGCGCCAGCAGCCAAGATGCAGGGGAGGGGGAGCAGTACTTC,CASSQDAGEGEQYF,.,TRBJ2-7,.,TRBV5-4
TGTGCCACCAGCAGAGATTTAACAGGGGGCGTAGAGACCCAGTACTTC,CATSRDLTGGVETQYF,TRBD1,TRBJ2-5,few,TRBV15
TGTGCCAGCAACGAGCCCGGGACTTATGGGGATGGCTACACCTTC,CASNEPGTYGDGYTF,.,TRBJ1-2,few,TRBV4-2
TGCAGCGCAAGGGGACTTAATGAAAAACTGTTTTTT,CSARGLNEKLFF,.,TRBJ1-4,once,TRBV29-1
TGTGCCAGCGGCCTAGGACTAGCTCCCAATGAGCAGTTCTTC,CASGLGLAPNEQFF,TRBD2,TRBJ2-1,.,TRBV7-2
TGTGCCAGCAGCCCCCCGCCAGGGGGGGAGACCCAGTACTTC,CASSPPPGGETQYF,.,TRBJ2-5,.,TRBV7-2
TGTGCCAGCTCACAGAGACTAGCGGGAGGTCAAGAGACCCAGTACTTC,CASSQRLAGGQETQYF,TRBD2,TRBJ2-5,.,TRBV18
TGTGCCAGCAGCTTGGGGCTAGCGGGAGTGGAGACCCAGTACTTC,CASSLGLAGVETQYF,TRBD2,TRBJ2-5,.,TRBV5-6
TGTGCCAGCAGGTCCCGGCAGCGAGATGGCGAGCAGTACTTC,CASRSRQRDGEQYF,.,TRBJ2-7,.,TRBV13
TGCGCCAGCAGCCCGGGACAGGTCCCCGGGGAGCTGTTTTTT,CASSPGQVPGELFF,TRBD1,TRBJ2-2,once,TRBV5-1
TGTGCCAGCAGCGTAGAATTGTCAGGGGCGATCTACGAGCAGTACTTC,CASSVELSGAIYEQYF,.,TRBJ2-7,.,TRBV9
TGTGCCAGAAGCCAAGGACAGGGATGTACTGAAGCTTTCTTT,CARSQGQGCTEAFF,TRBD1,TRBJ1-1,once,TRBV5-3
TGCGCCAGCAGCCAAGGGCCGGGGTTGTCCTACGAGCAGTACTTC,CASSQGPGLSYEQYF,.,TRBJ2-7,.,TRBV4-1
TGTGCCAGCACCAACCCGGGACTAGCGGGAGGGCCTGGTGGAGAGACCCAGTACTTC,CASTNPGLAGGPGGETQYF,TRBD2,TRBJ2-5,.,TRBV28
TGTGCCAGCAGCTTGCCAGGAAGTATTGAAGCTTTCTTT,CASSLPGSIEAFF,.,TRBJ1-1,.,TRBV5-6
TGTGCCAGCAGTGGACAGGGGAAGACCGGGGAGCTGTTTTTT,CASSGQGKTGELFF,TRBD1,TRBJ2-2,once,TRBV2
TGTGCCAGTACCCAAAGCTATACTAACTATGGCTACACCTTC,CASTQSYTNYGYTF,.,TRBJ1-2,once,TRBV19
TGTGCCATCAGTGCATGGGCGGGAGATTCCTACAATGAGCAGTTCTTC,CAISAWAGDSYNEQFF,TRBD2,TRBJ2-1,.,TRBV10-3
TGTGCCAGCAGCTGGCCAGGGTTGGCGGGAAGGGAGCAGTACTTC,CASSWPGLAGREQYF,.,TRBJ2-7,.,TRBV5-6
TGTGCCAGCAGCTTAGCGGGACTAGCGGGAAGCTACGAGCAGTACTTC,CASSLAGLAGSYEQYF,TRBD2,TRBJ2-7,.,TRBV7-9
TGTGCCAGTAGCGATACCGGGAGCCCCCCTGGGGCCAACGTCCTGACTTTC,CASSDTGSPPGANVLTF,.,TRBJ2-6,few,TRBV19